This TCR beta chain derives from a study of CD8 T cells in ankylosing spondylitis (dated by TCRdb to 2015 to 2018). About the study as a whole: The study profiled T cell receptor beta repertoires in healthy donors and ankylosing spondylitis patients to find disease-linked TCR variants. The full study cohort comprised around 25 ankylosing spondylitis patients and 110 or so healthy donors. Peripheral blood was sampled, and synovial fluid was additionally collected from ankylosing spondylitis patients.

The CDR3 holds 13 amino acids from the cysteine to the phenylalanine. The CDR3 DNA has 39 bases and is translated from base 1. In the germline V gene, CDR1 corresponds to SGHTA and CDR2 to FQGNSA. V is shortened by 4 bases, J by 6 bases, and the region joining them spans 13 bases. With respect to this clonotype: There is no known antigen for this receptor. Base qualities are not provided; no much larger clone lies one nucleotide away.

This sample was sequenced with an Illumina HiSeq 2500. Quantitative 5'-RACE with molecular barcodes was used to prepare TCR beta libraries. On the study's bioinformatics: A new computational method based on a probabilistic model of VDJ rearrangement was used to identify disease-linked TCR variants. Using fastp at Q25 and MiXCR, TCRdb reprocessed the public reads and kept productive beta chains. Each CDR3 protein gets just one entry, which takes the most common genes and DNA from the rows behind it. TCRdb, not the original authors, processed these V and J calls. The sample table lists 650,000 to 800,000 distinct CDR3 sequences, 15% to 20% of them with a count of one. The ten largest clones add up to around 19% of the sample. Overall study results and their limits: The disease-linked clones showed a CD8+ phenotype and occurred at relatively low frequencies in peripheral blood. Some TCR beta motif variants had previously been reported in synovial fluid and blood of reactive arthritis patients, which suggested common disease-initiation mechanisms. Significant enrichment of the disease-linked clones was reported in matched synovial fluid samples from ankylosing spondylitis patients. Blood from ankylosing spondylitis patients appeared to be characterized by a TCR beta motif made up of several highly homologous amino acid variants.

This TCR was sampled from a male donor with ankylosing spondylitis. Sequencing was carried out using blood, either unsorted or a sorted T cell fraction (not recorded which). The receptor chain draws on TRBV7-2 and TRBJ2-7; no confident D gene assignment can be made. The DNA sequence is TGTGCCAGCAGCTACTCTCCCGCCGGCGAGCAGTACTTC. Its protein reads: CASSYSPAGEQYF.